Listed below are T cell receptor beta chains from one sample, sequenced in a study of cytotoxic CD8 clonotypes in ibrutinib-treated CLL. The protocol was immunoSEQ multiplex PCR, while the TCRdb copy is restricted to in-frame clones and leaves out a portion. This repertoire shows some 28,000 clones, roughly 60% found once; its top ten account for around 15%. The sequencing used PBMCs, collected before ibrutinib treatment. These receptors all come from a human donor with chronic lymphocytic leukemia. CDR3s include the opening cysteine and the closing phenylalanine or tryptophan. D genes are given only for firm matches. Only some rows state a clone size, as once, few, many or a class for expanded clones.

clone_size | d_call | j_call | v_call | cdr3_aa | cdr3_nt
few | TRBD1 | TRBJ2-2 | TRBV2 | CASSGTAPLNTGELFF | TGTGCCAGCAGCGGGACAGCTCCCCTCAACACCGGGGAGCTGTTTTTT
NA | TRBD1 | TRBJ1-1 | TRBV7-9 | CASSFWTGWDTEAFF | TGTGCCAGCAGCTTTTGGACAGGGTGGGACACTGAAGCTTTCTTT
once | TRBD1 | TRBJ1-6 | TRBV5-6 | CASSPSSTGTGIASPLHF | TGTGCCAGCAGCCCGTCCTCGACCGGGACAGGGATCGCTTCACCCCTCCACTTT
NA | NA | TRBJ2-1 | TRBV11-2 | CASSLDQTGEQFF | TGTGCCAGCAGCTTAGATCAGACGGGAGAGCAGTTCTTC
NA | TRBD2 | TRBJ2-5 | TRBV6-5 | CASSYPGGSETQYF | TGTGCCAGCAGTTACCCGGGGGGGTCTGAGACCCAGTACTTC
few | NA | TRBJ2-1 | TRBV6-6 | CASSDTLRQEQFF | TGTGCCAGCAGTGACACCCTAAGACAGGAGCAGTTCTTC
NA | TRBD1 | TRBJ2-7 | TRBV6-1 | CASSEQGASYEQYF | TGTGCCAGCAGTGAACAGGGGGCAAGCTACGAGCAGTACTTC
NA | TRBD1 | TRBJ1-2 | TRBV7-3 | CASSPGQGGGGYTF | TGTGCCAGCAGCCCGGGACAGGGGGGTGGTGGCTACACCTTC
NA | NA | TRBJ2-1 | TRBV6-5 | CASSYSRDWDNEQFF | TGTGCCAGCAGTTACTCGAGAGATTGGGACAATGAGCAGTTCTTC
few | TRBD2 | TRBJ2-7 | TRBV4-1 | CASSRSSREVYEQYF | TGCGCCAGCAGCCGCTCCTCGCGGGAGGTTTACGAGCAGTACTTC
NA | TRBD2 | TRBJ2-1 | TRBV6-1 | CASSVSSGGMGYNEQFF | TGTGCCAGCAGTGTTTCCAGCGGGGGGATGGGGTACAATGAGCAGTTCTTC
once | TRBD1 | TRBJ2-2 | TRBV5-1 | CASSFRQGIENTGELFF | TGCGCCAGCAGTTTTAGACAGGGGATAGAGAACACCGGGGAGCTGTTTTTT
NA | NA | TRBJ1-3 | TRBV2 | CASRYGSPISGNTIYF | TGTGCCAGCAGATACGGCAGCCCCATCTCTGGAAACACCATATATTTT
few | TRBD1 | TRBJ1-6 | TRBV9 | CASSVGPQGADSPLHF | TGTGCCAGCAGCGTAGGACCACAGGGGGCGGATTCACCCCTCCACTTT
NA | NA | TRBJ1-1 | TRBV6-4 | CASSDSKFTEAFF | TGTGCCAGCAGTGACTCGAAGTTCACTGAAGCTTTCTTT
NA | NA | TRBJ1-2 | TRBV30 | CAWSVREYGYTF | TGTGCCTGGAGTGTACGGGAATATGGCTACACCTTC
NA | TRBD1 | TRBJ2-1 | TRBV7-7 | CASSQGGSEQFF | TGTGCTAGCAGTCAAGGGGGCAGTGAGCAGTTCTTC
few | NA | TRBJ1-1 | TRBV9 | CASSVDRNTEAFF | TGTGCCAGCAGCGTAGACAGGAACACTGAAGCTTTCTTT
NA | NA | TRBJ2-3 | TRBV6-5 | CASSYSGTSTDTQYF | TGTGCCAGCAGTTACTCGGGGACTTCCACAGATACGCAGTATTTT
NA | NA | TRBJ2-1 | TRBV7-8 | CASSLAWNNEQFF | TGTGCCAGCAGCTTAGCGTGGAACAATGAGCAGTTCTTC
few | NA | TRBJ2-5 | TRBV20-1 | CSAGGVGTQYF | TGCAGTGCCGGGGGAGTCGGGACCCAGTACTTC
NA | NA | TRBJ2-7 | TRBV28 | CASKRGGEQYF | TGTGCCAGCAAGAGGGGTGGCGAGCAGTACTTC
NA | NA | TRBJ2-3 | TRBV11-2 | CASSLEDRSTDTQYF | TGTGCCAGCAGCTTAGAGGACAGAAGCACAGATACGCAGTATTTT
NA | NA | TRBJ2-2 | TRBV7-3 | CASRGRIGAGELFF | TGTGCCAGCAGGGGACGGATCGGGGCCGGGGAGCTGTTTTTT
few | NA | TRBJ1-5 | TRBV10-3 | CAISGADQPQHF | TGTGCCATCAGCGGGGCGGATCAGCCCCAGCATTTT
once | TRBD1 | TRBJ2-7 | TRBV11-1 | CASRLRQGAYEQYF | TGTGCCAGCAGGTTACGACAGGGGGCCTACGAGCAGTACTTC
few | TRBD1 | TRBJ1-2 | TRBV2 | CASTLEDRDYGYTF | TGTGCCAGCACCTTGGAGGACAGGGACTATGGCTACACCTTC
few | TRBD2 | TRBJ2-1 | TRBV5-4 | CASSAAGTSYNEQFF | TGTGCCAGCAGCGCAGCCGGGACTAGCTACAATGAGCAGTTCTTC
NA | TRBD1 | TRBJ2-3 | TRBV6-5 | CASRAPGQGVDTQYF | TGTGCCAGCAGAGCCCCGGGACAGGGGGTAGATACGCAGTATTTT
NA | TRBD1 | TRBJ1-5 | TRBV12-5 | CASGVGQLYSNQPQHF | TGTGCTAGTGGTGTGGGACAGCTCTATAGCAATCAGCCCCAGCATTTT
NA | TRBD2 | TRBJ2-1 | TRBV7-9 | CATRGREHNEQFF | TGTGCCACCAGAGGGAGGGAACACAATGAGCAGTTCTTC
NA | NA | TRBJ2-7 | TRBV7-9 | CASSSGIGPGAYEQYF | TGTGCCAGCAGCTCCGGGATCGGCCCGGGGGCCTACGAGCAGTACTTC
NA | NA | TRBJ1-1 | TRBV5-1 | CASSGDSYTEAFF | TGCGCCAGCAGCGGAGACAGCTACACTGAAGCTTTCTTT
once | NA | TRBJ2-5 | TRBV4-1 | CASSQDGVAANQETQYF | TGCGCCAGCAGCCAAGATGGGGTAGCAGCCAACCAAGAGACCCAGTACTTC
NA | TRBD1 | TRBJ1-2 | TRBV7-3 | CASSKNRGWLRGYTF | TGTGCCAGCAGCAAAAACAGGGGGTGGTTGAGGGGCTACACCTTC
NA | NA | TRBJ1-5 | TRBV5-8 | CASSLESNQPQHF | TGTGCCAGCAGCTTGGAAAGCAATCAGCCCCAGCATTTT
once | NA | TRBJ2-5 | TRBV7-9 | CASTVGIQETQYF | TGTGCCAGCACAGTTGGGATTCAAGAGACCCAGTACTTC